This is a list of T cell receptor beta chains from one sample in a study of shared clonotypes between healthy human individuals. The assay was immunoSEQ multiplex PCR, and TCRdb's table has in-frame clones only and misses some. The sample records about 96,000 clones, approximately 75% being singletons. Sequenced input: memory CD8+ T cells sorted from blood. These TCRs come from a young man in good health. The CDR3 runs from the conserved cysteine through the conserved F or W. Each record gives: V gene, J gene, clone size, D gene, CDR3 DNA, CDR3 protein. D genes are given only for firm matches. Some rows have no size entry. The others give once, few or many, or a class for an expanded clone.

TRBV14,TRBJ2-5,NA,NA,TGTGCCAGCAGCCAGGGAATGCAGCTAATACAAGAGACCCAGTACTTC,CASSQGMQLIQETQYF
TRBV9,TRBJ1-1,NA,NA,TGTGCCAGCGGGGCGGGAGGCACTGAAGCTTTCTTT,CASGAGGTEAFF
TRBV30,TRBJ1-1,NA,NA,TGTGCCTGGAGTTTTGTAACTGAAGCTTTCTTT,CAWSFVTEAFF
TRBV7-6,TRBJ2-7,NA,NA,TGTGCCAGCAGTCCGAGGGGGGAGCTCTTCTACGAGCAGTACTTC,CASSPRGELFYEQYF
TRBV5-4,TRBJ2-3,NA,NA,TGTGCCAGCAGCTGGATGTCGATCGCAGATACGCAGTATTTT,CASSWMSIADTQYF
TRBV28,TRBJ2-7,NA,NA,TGTGCCAGTGCGGGACCGACGAGCTCCTACGAGCAGTACTTC,CASAGPTSSYEQYF
TRBV7-6,TRBJ2-3,NA,NA,TGTGCCAGCAGCTTAGCGCAAAGGGAACAGTGGACAGATACGCAGTATTTT,CASSLAQREQWTDTQYF
TRBV7-9,TRBJ2-1,many,TRBD2,TGTGCCAGCAGCTTAGCTAGCGGGAGGAGGAATGAGCAGTTCTTC,CASSLASGRRNEQFF
TRBV7-6,TRBJ2-5,NA,NA,TGTGCCAGCAGAAACCCTTACGGCGGGGTAGGAAAAGAGACCCAGTACTTC,CASRNPYGGVGKETQYF
TRBV30,TRBJ2-3,NA,NA,TGTGCCGGGGACGTGGGGGAGTTCTCGCTTACGACAGATACGCAGTATTTT,CAGDVGEFSLTTDTQYF
TRBV5-5,TRBJ1-1,few,NA,TGTGCCAGCAGCCTCCCGGTATCTTCTGAAGCTTTCTTT,CASSLPVSSEAFF
TRBV28,TRBJ1-3,few,NA,TGTGCCAGCAGTTTACTCGGAAACACCATATATTTT,CASSLLGNTIYF
TRBV28,TRBJ2-5,NA,TRBD1,TGTGCCAGCGCCCTGGGGGGACAGGGGGCCGGAGAGACCCAGTACTTC,CASALGGQGAGETQYF
TRBV6-4,TRBJ2-2,NA,NA,TGTGCCAGCAGGACCGCCGGCACCGGGGAGCTGTTTTTT,CASRTAGTGELFF
TRBV11-1,TRBJ1-3,NA,TRBD1,TGTGCCAGCAGCCCCGGGACAGACTCTGGAAACACCATATATTTT,CASSPGTDSGNTIYF
TRBV7-9,TRBJ2-1,NA,TRBD1,TGTGCCAGCAGCTTCACGACAGGGCGTAACAATGAGCAGTTCTTC,CASSFTTGRNNEQFF
TRBV5-8,TRBJ2-7,many,NA,TGTGCCAGCAGCCCGAGAAGCCCCCGGATCTCCTACGAGCAGTACTTC,CASSPRSPRISYEQYF
TRBV6-6,TRBJ2-4,NA,NA,TGTGCCAGCAGTTTCCCGTTAAGCGGTCGGAAAAACATTCAGTACTTC,CASSFPLSGRKNIQYF
TRBV5-5,TRBJ2-7,NA,NA,TGTGCCAGCAGCCCGAGAAGCCCCCGGATCTCCTACGAGCAGTACTTC,CASSPRSPRISYEQYF
TRBV21-1,TRBJ2-1,NA,NA,TGTGCCAGACGATCCCGGGACACCACCTACAATGAGCAGTTCTTC,CARRSRDTTYNEQFF
TRBV6-5,TRBJ1-2,NA,NA,TGTGCCAGCAGTTACTCTGCAAGACTTAACTATGGCTACACCTTC,CASSYSARLNYGYTF
TRBV2,TRBJ2-4,NA,TRBD1,TGTGCCAGCAGTGAGGGACAGGGGGAGGCCATTCAGTACTTC,CASSEGQGEAIQYF
TRBV7-9,TRBJ2-4,medium-sized,NA,TGTGCCAGCAGCCAGGGGCTGGGGGGGGACATTCAGTACTTC,CASSQGLGGDIQYF
TRBV4-1,TRBJ2-7,NA,NA,TGCGCCAGCAGCCAAGATGTGGATTTTTACGAGCAGTACTTC,CASSQDVDFYEQYF
TRBV11-2,TRBJ2-7,NA,TRBD1,TGTGCCAGCAGCTTATCAGGGGGCAGATACGAGCAGTACTTC,CASSLSGGRYEQYF
TRBV7-6,TRBJ1-1,NA,NA,TGTGCCAGCAGCTTAGCTCCAGGGGCAGCGGACACTGAAGCTTTCTTT,CASSLAPGAADTEAFF
TRBV7-9,TRBJ1-2,few,NA,TGTGCCAGCAGCTTAAATCTGGGGCCGTCCGCTCATGGCTACACCTTC,CASSLNLGPSAHGYTF
TRBV28,TRBJ2-5,NA,NA,TGTGCCAGCAGTTCTCGACAGGGAGGGGAGACCCAGTACTTC,CASSSRQGGETQYF
TRBV5-1,TRBJ2-3,NA,TRBD1,TGCGCCAGCAGCGAAGGGACAGCTACTTGGCATTTT,CASSEGTATWHF
TRBV6-1,TRBJ2-7,NA,NA,TGTGCCAGCAGTGAAGAGGAGGGGGCGGCCTACGAGCAGTACTTC,CASSEEEGAAYEQYF
TRBV27,TRBJ2-7,NA,TRBD2,TGTGCCAGCAGTGTCGGGACTAGACTCCCCTACGAGCAGTACTTC,CASSVGTRLPYEQYF
TRBV27,TRBJ2-7,many,NA,TGTGCCAGCAGTCCCGCGTTTGCCTACGAGCAGTACTTC,CASSPAFAYEQYF
TRBV18,TRBJ1-1,NA,NA,TGTGCCAGCTCACCGGCACACGACTCTTTGAACACTGAAGCTTTCTTT,CASSPAHDSLNTEAFF
TRBV19,TRBJ1-5,NA,NA,TGTGCCAGTAGTACCCGACCCAATCAGCCCCAGCATTTT,CASSTRPNQPQHF
TRBV21-1,TRBJ2-2,few,NA,TGTGCCAGCAGCAGCGGTTTGAGAACCGGGGAGCTGTTTTTT,CASSSGLRTGELFF
TRBV7-8,TRBJ2-5,few,NA,TGTGCCAGCATCGAGAGACGGGGCGGAGAGACCCAGTACTTC,CASIERRGGETQYF
TRBV5-1,TRBJ2-1,NA,NA,TGCGCCAGCAGCTCATTAGAAGCACCTTACAATGAGCAGTTCTTC,CASSSLEAPYNEQFF
TRBV5-5,TRBJ2-7,NA,NA,TGTGCCAGCAGCTTGGCTAGTACCAACTACGAGCAGTACTTC,CASSLASTNYEQYF
TRBV28,TRBJ2-7,few,TRBD1,TGTGCCAGCAGTTTCCTCCTTCAGGGGGCTTACGAGCAGTACTTC,CASSFLLQGAYEQYF
TRBV28,TRBJ2-4,few,NA,TGTGCCAGCAGGGATAAAGGCCTGCAAGCCAAAAACATTCAGTACTTC,CASRDKGLQAKNIQYF
TRBV5-4,TRBJ2-7,NA,TRBD1,TGTGCCAGCAGCTACGGGCCCCAGGGGGCCGAGCAGTACTTC,CASSYGPQGAEQYF
TRBV10-2,TRBJ2-7,NA,NA,TGCGCCAGCAGTGAGTCGTCCCAATACGAGCAGTACTTC,CASSESSQYEQYF
TRBV4-1,TRBJ2-1,NA,TRBD2,TGCGCCAGCAGCTTACTAGCGGGAGGGATGCACAATGAGCAGTTCTTC,CASSLLAGGMHNEQFF